The T cell receptor beta chain under discussion was sequenced for a study of blood T cell repertoires in COVID-19. The overall study: Samples came from the United States, Italy and Spain, spanning acute and convalescent COVID-19. From T cells, B-cell-depleted T cells, or PBMCs came the material, which was cDNA or gDNA.

Germline lookup yields CDR1 SGHNT and CDR2 YENEEA. CDR3 length: 14 residues. Trimming at V came to 5 bases and at J to 9 bases, leaving 7 bases not matched to a gene. Per the study methods: Reference gene primer amplification gave nucleated cell count estimates. Only in-frame clones appear in the TCRdb table, and some are missing; sequencing was by immunoSEQ multiplex PCR. Clone size and V and J calls were adopted from that table, with D and trimming inferred from the DNA. The sample lists tens of thousands of clones; roughly 93% were seen once. This TCR came from a human donor in a cohort sampled during active COVID-19. The specimen sequenced was peripheral blood. V gene TRBV11-3 combines with J gene TRBJ2-4, with 10 bases that match TRBD2. The CDR3 loop reads CASSGSGRYGIQYF. The CDR3 coding sequence is TGTGCCAGCAGCGGTAGCGGGAGGTACGGCATTCAGTACTTC. The entire variable domain, with the rest obtained from reference TRBV11-3 and TRBJ2-4, is as follows: EAGVVQSPRYKIIEKKQPVAFWCNPISGHNTLYWYLQNLGQGPELLIRYENEEAVDDSQLPKDRFSAERLKGVDSTLKIQPAELGDSAVYLCASSGSGRYGIQYFGAGTRLSVL.